This T cell receptor (beta chain) was found in a study of blood T cell repertoires in COVID-19 (dated by TCRdb to 2018 to 2020). Study-level background: Collaborator samples came from the United States, Italy and Spain and covered acute and convalescent phases of COVID-19. The samples were drawn from two sources: the first 160 participants of the ongoing ImmuneRACE study, and fewer than 1,500 subjects contributed by 6 global collaborators. The repertoires were released in a freely available public database intended as a resource for research on the immune response to SARS-CoV-2. Subjects who had been exposed to COVID-19, were actively infected with it, or had recovered from it provided the deeply sampled blood TCRbeta repertoires that made up the dataset. Sample metadata almost always included a de-identified subject ID, COVID-19 status, age in years and sex. Where HLA class I and class II types were available, the types were taken from metadata supplied by the sample provider, not from assay-based typing. The material from the prospective study consisted of cDNA or gDNA derived from T cells, B-cell-depleted T cells, or PBMCs.

Enrolling through a virtual design, the prospective study's participants ranged in age from roughly 18 to 100 years and lived across 20 to 25 United States geographic areas. In the prospective study, cohorts were assigned on the basis of participant-reported clinical history obtained from a screening survey and a study questionnaire. In the prospective study, whole blood, serum and a nasopharyngeal or oropharyngeal swab were collected from each participant by mobile phlebotomists. Additional blood draws and questionnaires over an approximately 2-month period could optionally be provided by prospective study participants. Blood samples from the prospective study were shipped frozen or at room temperature prior to DNA extraction. The full study reports these points: The amount of clinical and demographic metadata varied by source and participant and was provided uncurated.

TCRbeta CDR3 regions were amplified from genomic DNA using the immunoSEQ Assay, a bias-controlled multiplex PCR. The study's processing was this. The number of nucleated cells in each sample was estimated by amplification of reference gene primers within the assay. To quantify the absolute abundance of each unique TCRbeta CDR3 rearrangement, sequence reads were collapsed and filtered. For each sample, productive Simpson clonality was calculated as the square root of Simpson's diversity index over productive rearrangements. Not all clones reach the TCRdb copy of this immuneACCESS table, which keeps in-frame sequences only. Checked studies attribute under half of the gap to unresolved V genes and leave the rest unexplained. Clonal size and the V and J genes are those of that table, whereas D and trimming came from the DNA. For this sample the table gives hundreds of thousands of clones, of which about 85% were detected only once. Jointly, the top ten make up roughly 2% of the sample.

Remarks on this clone: It lacks a known antigen. No per-base quality is available; no much larger clone lies one base away.

CDR1 and CDR2, looked up from the germline V gene, are MNHEY and SVGAGI. V is reduced by 6 bases and J by 4 bases, leaving a spacing of 13 bases between them. From the cysteine up to the phenylalanine, the CDR3 has a length of 14 residues. Solely the CDR3 DNA is kept, with 42 bases framed from the first base. The sample consisted of PBMCs or T cells enriched from blood (not recorded which). The TCR originated in a young woman with acute COVID-19. Recombination linked TRBV6-5 to TRBJ1-3; no D gene can be assigned with confidence. The sequenced DNA: TGTGCCAGCAGCGTCATTACTGCGGGAAACACCATATATTTT. Its protein product is CASSVITAGNTIYF.